These T cell receptor beta chains were read from a single sample in a study of T-cell reconstitution after alpha-beta-depleted transplantation in children. In TCRdb, the PCR reads were re-called with MiXCR into one record per CDR3 protein. The sample yields about 460,000 distinct CDR3 sequences, over 10% seen once. This material consisted of PBMCs, mostly from graft donor cells, taken 180 days after TCRalphabeta/CD19-depleted stem cell transplant. Receptors originate from a female patient aged 2 to 10 who had a stem cell transplant for aplastic anemia, so the T cells may come from the graft donor. Each CDR3 is given with its conserved first and last residue. Each record gives: clone size, V gene, D gene, J gene, CDR3 DNA, CDR3 protein. A D gene is named only where the DNA matches it firmly. Part of the rows lack a size; the others show once, few, many or a class for expanded clones.

size: few
V: TRBV19
D: NA
J: TRBJ2-3
DNA: TGTGCCAGTAGGGAGGAAGGGGGATATTGGACAGATACGCAGTATTTT
CDR3: CASREEGGYWTDTQYF

size: many
V: TRBV13
D: TRBD1
J: TRBJ2-3
DNA: TGTGCCAGCAGCTCGGACAGGGCTTATGGTGATACGCAGTATTTT
CDR3: CASSSDRAYGDTQYF

size: NA
V: TRBV18
D: NA
J: TRBJ2-7
DNA: TGTGCCAGCTCACCAATCCCCTACGAGCAGTACTTC
CDR3: CASSPIPYEQYF

size: few
V: TRBV6-5
D: NA
J: TRBJ2-1
DNA: TGTGCCAGCAGTTACTCGAACAGGAGAGCCTCCTACAATGAGCAGTTCTTC
CDR3: CASSYSNRRASYNEQFF

size: once
V: TRBV30
D: NA
J: TRBJ2-1
DNA: TGTGCCTGGAGTGTAACGCCTCTCGTCCCCAATGAGCAGTTCTTC
CDR3: CAWSVTPLVPNEQFF

size: few
V: TRBV7-9
D: NA
J: TRBJ2-7
DNA: TGTGCCAGCAGCCTACAGGTCTACGAGCAGTACTTC
CDR3: CASSLQVYEQYF

size: few
V: TRBV7-9
D: TRBD2
J: TRBJ2-1
DNA: TGTGCCAGCAGCTTAAACCTAGCGGGAGACAATGAGCAGTTCTTC
CDR3: CASSLNLAGDNEQFF

size: NA
V: TRBV9
D: NA
J: TRBJ1-2
DNA: TGTGCCAGCAACAACGGGGGTCGTGGCTACACCTTC
CDR3: CASNNGGRGYTF

size: NA
V: TRBV6-6
D: NA
J: TRBJ1-5
DNA: TGTGCCAGCAGTTCTAGGGATAATCAGCCCCAGCATTTT
CDR3: CASSSRDNQPQHF

size: once
V: TRBV6-1
D: TRBD2
J: TRBJ2-7
DNA: TGTGCCAGCAGTGAGGGACTAGCGGGGACCTACGAGCAGTACTTC
CDR3: CASSEGLAGTYEQYF

size: many
V: TRBV20-1
D: NA
J: TRBJ1-1
DNA: TGCAGTGCCCCGAAGGGGTCGAACACTGAAGCTTTCTTT
CDR3: CSAPKGSNTEAFF

size: NA
V: TRBV4-3
D: NA
J: TRBJ1-2
DNA: TGCGCCAGCAGCCGAATCTTTGCCGGGGGCCACTCTGGCTACACCTTC
CDR3: CASSRIFAGGHSGYTF